Listed here is a single TCR beta chain. Its antigen is unidentified. Germline trimming cut 5 bases from V and 5 bases from J; bases unmatched to any gene: 8. The CDR3 extends over 14 amino acids. The data stem from a study of T cell repertoires in cytomegalovirus infection. Background on the study: Epitope selection comprised recently identified HLA-C-restricted CMV epitopes and well-studied HLA-B-restricted CMV epitopes. Signatures in public TCR beta sequences pointed to both CMV infection and matching HLA type. General observations from the study: The ex vivo response was dominated by HLA-C-restricted CMV-specific TCR beta clonotypes. Accumulated public TCR beta family frequency recognized individuals carrying CMV together with the relevant HLA.

TCRdb redid the calling of the reads with MiXCR, one entry per CDR3 protein. Found here are fewer than 900,000 distinct CDR3 sequences, almost 30% of them singletons; the top ten hold around 13%. The gene calls are TRBV12-3 or TRBV12-4 and TRBJ1-2; TRBD1 matches at 7 bases. The TCR comes from a human donor in good health (CMV status not recorded). Some clones in this sample may be carry-over from other donors' samples. The source material was cultured CD8+ T cells from PBMCs, sampled from culture after CMV antigen stimulation. CDR3 sequence reads: CASSRTTGIYGYTF. The CDR3 DNA sequence: TGTGCCAGCAGTCGGACGACAGGGATTTATGGCTACACCTTC.